Following are 31 T cell receptor beta chains from one sample sequenced in a study of cytotoxic CD8 clonotypes in ibrutinib-treated CLL. Measured with immunoSEQ multiplex PCR; TCRdb has only the in-frame clones, and not every one. The sample yields almost 85,000 clones, around 83% seen once. This specimen was PBMCs, taken before ibrutinib treatment. Receptors originate from a human donor with chronic lymphocytic leukemia.

This chain links TRBV28 with TRBJ2-7; 9 positions agree with TRBD2. This CDR3 comprises 18 residues. The germline gives CDR1 MDHEN, CDR2 SYDVKM. V lost 3 bases and J lost 2; bases outside the gene matches: 14. CDR3 nucleotide sequence: TGTGCCAGCAGTTTGACGCGGGAGGGGCCCGTTATCACCTACGAGCAGTACTTC. It is translated as CASSLTREGPVITYEQYF.

The J gene is TRBJ2-2, the V gene TRBV18, with 7 bases aligning to TRBD1. CDR3 length: 15 residues. The germline gives CDR1 KGHSH, CDR2 LQKENI. After removal of 3 bases from V and 5 bases from J, the junction contained 6 bases not matched to a gene. The CDR3 sequence is CASSPVDRLTGELFF. As DNA, the CDR3 is TGTGCCAGCTCACCCGTGGACAGGCTGACCGGGGAGCTGTTTTTT.

This clone is a singleton in its sample. This sequence joins TRBV5-6 and TRBJ2-7; weak D call: TRBD2 (6 bases). The germline V gene encodes CDR1 SGHDT and CDR2 YYEEEE. V was cut by 4 bases and J by 2 bases, with 16 bases left in between. CDR3 size: 15 residues. Here the CDR3 DNA reads TGTGCCAGCAGCACCCCTAGCGTTGGGACCTACGAGCAGTACTTC. It codes for CASSTPSVGTYEQYF.

This sequence joins TRBV7-9 and TRBJ2-1; the D gene is possibly TRBD2 (5 bases). This CDR3 contains 14 residues. From germline, CDR1 is SEHNR and CDR2 FQNEAQ (reference sequence). Trimming shortened V by 5 bases and J by 4 bases, and 12 bases separated the two germline ends. The CDR3 spells CASSGSGAYNEQFF. Here the CDR3 DNA reads TGTGCCAGCAGCGGGAGCGGTGCTTACAATGAGCAGTTCTTC.

This clone was observed a handful of times. V gene TRBV6-1 combines with J gene TRBJ1-2, with 8 bases fitting TRBD1. Germline-derived CDR1 and CDR2 are MNHNS and SASEGT. The CDR3 consists of 13 residues. Trimming removed 5 bases from V and 6 bases from J; junction bases left unmatched: 5. The chain's CDR3 is CASSNQGAHGYTF. CDR3 DNA: TGTGCCAGCAGTAACCAGGGGGCTCATGGCTACACCTTC.

The chain is built from TRBV7-6 and TRBJ2-3; TRBD2 matches at 10 bases. The ends lost 5 bases at V and 2 bases at J; junction bases unmatched: 4. The CDR3 is 15 residues long. Germline CDR1 and CDR2: SGHVS and FNYEAQ. The CDR3 sequence is CASSRTSGYTDTQYF. The CDR3 nucleotides are TGTGCCAGCAGCAGGACTAGCGGATACACAGATACGCAGTATTTT.

The J gene is TRBJ1-1, the V gene TRBV27; 7 nucleotides match TRBD1. The CDR3 has 15 residues. V was clipped by 2 bases and J by 4 bases; unmatched bases: 7. In germline, CDR1 is MNHEY, CDR2 SMNVEV (reference sequence). CDR3 DNA sequence: TGTGCCAGCAGTTTAAAAGGGGGCGCAGGCACTGAAGCTTTCTTT. It codes for CASSLKGGAGTEAFF.

The chain uses TRBV14 and TRBJ2-7; TRBD2 might be the D (6 bases). The V gene lost 6 bases and the J gene lost 6 bases, with 15 bases spanning the gap. The germline V gene has CDR1 SGHDN and CDR2 FVKESK. The CDR3 extends over 13 amino acids. This CDR3 is CASSRTGRGEQYF. The CDR3 DNA follows: TGTGCCAGCAGTCGCACCGGGAGAGGCGAGCAGTACTTC.

This clone appeared a few times. This chain joins TRBV5-1 and TRBJ2-4, with D uncertain. The CDR3 is made up of 16 amino acids. Germline-derived CDR1 and CDR2 are SGHRS and YFSETQ. Trimming stripped 4 bases from V and 0 bases from J, with 14 bases between. In DNA form, the CDR3 reads TGCGCCAGCAGCCCCGGACCCGGATTAGCCAAAAACATTCAGTACTTC. Its protein is CASSPGPGLAKNIQYF.

The V gene is TRBV18, the J gene TRBJ2-7, with 11 positions matching TRBD2. The CDR3 consists of 15 residues. J gave up 3 bases and V 3 bases, and 4 bases lay outside the gene matches. CDR1 is KGHSH and CDR2 is LQKENI in the germline V gene. The CDR3 nucleotides read TGTGCCAGCTCACCCATGACTAGCGGGAACTACGAGCAGTACTTC. Translating gives CASSPMTSGNYEQYF.

The CDR3 region is CASSLREQGYSNEQFF. CDR3 sequence (DNA): TGCGCCAGCAGCTTGAGGGAACAGGGATATAGCAATGAGCAGTTCTTC. This chain connects TRBV5-1 to TRBJ2-1, with a weak D call TRBD1 (6 bases). From germline, CDR1 is SGHRS and CDR2 YFSETQ. This CDR3 is 16 amino acids long. Between the trimmed V and J ends, which lost 1 base and 6 bases, there was a span of 17 bases.

The chain combines TRBV9 with TRBJ2-3, with D hard to call. This CDR3 has 15 residues. Germline V lookup: CDR1 SGDLS, CDR2 YYNGEE. V lost 3 bases and J 4 bases, leaving 15 bases between the germline ends. Here the CDR3 DNA reads TGTGCCAGCAGCGCAAGACTGCCGGCCCCAGATACGCAGTATTTT. This sequence encodes CASSARLPAPDTQYF. Full variable domain (rest looked up from reference TRBV9 and TRBJ2-3): DSGVTQTPKHLITATGQRVTLRCSPRSGDLSVYWYQQSLDQGLQFLIQYYNGEERAKGNILERFSAQQFPDLHSELNLSSLELGDSALYFCASSARLPAPDTQYFGPGTRLTVL.

This chain joins TRBV11-3 and TRBJ2-5; 8 bases align to TRBD2. Germline CDR1 and CDR2: SGHNT and YENEEA. The CDR3 contains 17 residues. J gave up 5 bases and V 4 bases, and 15 bases lay outside the gene matches. CDR3: CASSYSGTSILPETQYF. The CDR3 DNA reads TGTGCCAGCAGCTATTCAGGGACTAGTATTCTCCCGGAGACCCAGTACTTC.

The chain links TRBV6-1 to TRBJ2-3; perhaps TRBD1 as D (5 bases). This CDR3 has 16 amino acids. The germline V gene encodes CDR1 MNHNS and CDR2 SASEGT. V was pared by 0 bases and J by 3 bases, with 13 bases between. The CDR3 is CASSEAFQGMTDTQYF. Written as DNA, the CDR3 is TGTGCCAGCAGTGAAGCGTTCCAGGGTATGACAGATACGCAGTATTTT.

This chain uses TRBV29-1 with TRBJ1-3, with no clear D. Trimming left V 4 bases short and J 8 bases short, with 12 bases between. In germline, CDR1 is SQVTM, CDR2 ANQGSEA. The length of the CDR3 is 12 residues. The CDR3 sequence: CSVGPSADTIYF. CDR3 in DNA: TGCAGCGTTGGACCCAGCGCAGACACCATATATTTT. Filled out from reference TRBV29-1 and TRBJ1-3, the complete variable domain reads SAVISQKPSRDICQRGTSLTIQCQVDSQVTMMFWYRQQPGQSLTLIATANQGSEATYESGFVIDKFPISRPNLTFSTLTVSNMSPEDSSIYLCSVGPSADTIYFGEGSWLTVV.

This clone was observed once. An end of the junction differs from the germline gene, which may be a read error. The gene calls are TRBV7-9 and TRBJ2-6; 7 nucleotides agree with TRBD2. CDR3 length equals 17 residues. CDR1 is SEHNR, CDR2 FQNEAQ, per germline (reference sequence). CDR3: CASRREGYTSGANVLTF. The CDR3 DNA follows: TGTGCCAGCAGGAGGGAGGGATACACCTCTGGAGCCAACGTCCTGACTTTC.

The chain links TRBV5-1 to TRBJ1-1; 7 bases are shared with TRBD1. Germline V gene lookup returns CDR1 SGHRS and CDR2 YFSETQ. This CDR3 region has 16 residues. With 4 bases clipped from V and 0 bases from J, the junction kept 9 bases outside the gene matches. The CDR3 region has the DNA TGCGCCAGCAGCGGAGGAGGACAGGCCTTGAACACTGAAGCTTTCTTT. Translated, it gives CASSGGGQALNTEAFF.

This sequence joins TRBV28 and TRBJ2-7; tentatively, D is TRBD1 or TRBD2 (5 bases each). V was trimmed by 6 bases and J by 2 bases, leaving 14 bases between them. Looked up from germline, CDR1 is MDHEN and CDR2 is SYDVKM. The CDR3 sequence is 14 residues long. CDR3 DNA: TGTGCCAGCAGCCATGGGGGTTTTACCTACGAGCAGTACTTC. This codes for CASSHGGFTYEQYF. Together with reference TRBV28 and TRBJ2-7, the CDR3 gives the full variable domain: DVKVTQSSRYLVKRTGEKVFLECVQDMDHENMFWYRQDPGLGLRLIYFSYDVKMKEKGDIPEGYSVSREKKERFSLILESASTNQTSMYLCASSHGGFTYEQYFGPGTRLTVT.

The chain couples TRBV9 to TRBJ2-1; no clear D. The CDR3 length is 15 residues. With 0 bases removed from V and 0 bases from J, the gap between germline ends came to 7 bases. Germline CDR1 is SGDLS and CDR2 is YYNGEE. CDR3 amino acids: CASSVDTRSYNEQFF. CDR3 nucleotide sequence: TGTGCCAGCAGCGTAGACACCCGCTCCTACAATGAGCAGTTCTTC.

The gene calls are TRBV7-9 and TRBJ2-7; 7 bases align to TRBD2. Germline loops: CDR1 SEHNR, CDR2 FQNEAQ (reference sequence). Trimming removed 5 bases from V and 2 bases from J; junction bases left unmatched: 6. The CDR3 covers 14 residues. In nucleotides, the CDR3 is TGTGCCAGCAGCCCAGGACTAGGGACCTACGAGCAGTACTTC. It is translated as CASSPGLGTYEQYF.

This clone was seen a single time. The chain has TRBV29-1 and TRBJ1-2, with 9 positions matching TRBD1. Per the germline V gene, CDR1 is SQVTM and CDR2 is ANQGSEA. The length of the CDR3 is 14 residues. The junction had 11 bases not matched to a gene; V was cut back by 6 bases and J by 6 bases. This CDR3 is CSVDPGQGRNGYTF. The DNA of the CDR3 is TGCAGCGTCGACCCGGGACAGGGTAGGAATGGCTACACCTTC.

The rearrangement uses TRBV6-5 and TRBJ1-1; no definite D call. The V gene lost 6 bases and the J gene lost 2 bases, with 13 bases spanning the gap. The V gene's germline CDR1 is MNHEY and CDR2 SVGAGI. CDR3 length: 14 amino acids. The CDR3 loop reads CASRGVFTNTEAFF. The CDR3 nucleotides are TGTGCCAGCAGGGGCGTCTTTACAAACACTGAAGCTTTCTTT.

This chain uses TRBV9 with TRBJ1-5; D call uncertain. Per the germline V gene, CDR1 is SGDLS and CDR2 is YYNGEE. The CDR3 sequence is 14 residues long. V was shortened by 3 bases and J by 8 bases, with 15 bases between the two germline ends. The CDR3 coding sequence is TGTGCCAGCAGCGCCCATATTGAAGGTGAGCCCCAGCATTTT. This encodes CASSAHIEGEPQHF. The whole variable domain, remainder taken from reference TRBV9 and TRBJ1-5, is DSGVTQTPKHLITATGQRVTLRCSPRSGDLSVYWYQQSLDQGLQFLIQYYNGEERAKGNILERFSAQQFPDLHSELNLSSLELGDSALYFCASSAHIEGEPQHFGDGTRLSIL.

The genes are TRBV9 and TRBJ2-3; D is unresolved. V was shortened by 5 bases and J by 5 bases, with 12 bases between the two germline ends. CDR3 length: 13 residues. Germline assignment: CDR1 SGDLS and CDR2 YYNGEE. For the CDR3, the DNA is TGTGCCAGCAGTTCAGGCGGTCAAGATACGCAGTATTTT. This encodes CASSSGGQDTQYF. Variable domain in full (rest from reference TRBV9 and TRBJ2-3): DSGVTQTPKHLITATGQRVTLRCSPRSGDLSVYWYQQSLDQGLQFLIQYYNGEERAKGNILERFSAQQFPDLHSELNLSSLELGDSALYFCASSSGGQDTQYFGPGTRLTVL.

This sequence joins TRBV7-7 and TRBJ1-4; D is perhaps TRBD1 (5 bases). The length of the CDR3 is 15 residues. V lost 1 base and J 3 bases, leaving 9 bases between the germline ends. CDR1 is SSHAT and CDR2 is FNYEAQ in the germline V gene (reference sequence). The CDR3 sequence: CASSLEGGANEKLFF. Here the CDR3 DNA reads TGTGCCAGCAGCTTAGAGGGAGGGGCTAATGAAAAACTGTTTTTT.

This sequence joins TRBV6-1 and TRBJ2-1; no definite D call. Trimming took off 2 bases at V and 2 bases at J, with 7 bases between the two ends. This CDR3 comprises 14 residues. CDR1 and CDR2 (germline): MNHNS, SASEGT. DNA of the CDR3: TGTGCCAGCAGTGAAATGGCGGCCTACAATGAGCAGTTCTTC. This sequence encodes CASSEMAAYNEQFF.

The chain couples TRBV2 to TRBJ2-5; D is ambiguous. The CDR3 is made up of 13 amino acids. Per the germline V gene, CDR1 is SNHLY and CDR2 is FYNNEI. Trimming took 6 bases from V and 5 from J, leaving 13 bases between them. The CDR3 loop is CASRKPGGETQYF. The DNA for the CDR3 is TGTGCCAGCAGAAAACCTGGTGGGGAGACCCAGTACTTC. Based on the CDR3 plus reference TRBV2 and TRBJ2-5, the full variable domain is EPEVTQTPSHQVTQMGQEVILRCVPISNHLYFYWYRQILGQKVEFLVSFYNNEISEKSEIFDDQFSVERPDGSNFTLKIRSTKLEDSAMYFCASRKPGGETQYFGPGTRLLVL.

This clone showed up just once. The chain recombines TRBV7-7 with TRBJ2-5, with D perhaps TRBD1 (6 bases). This CDR3 has 14 amino acids. CDR1 is SSHAT, CDR2 FNYEAQ, per germline (reference sequence). Trimming pared 1 base from V and 5 bases from J, leaving 11 bases between. CDR3 nucleotides: TGTGCCAGCAGCTTAGAGGCAGGGGTGGAGACCCAGTACTTC. Translating it yields CASSLEAGVETQYF. Variable domain in full (rest from reference TRBV7-7 and TRBJ2-5): GAGVSQSPRYKVTKRGQDVTLRCDPISSHATLYWYQQALGQGPEFLTYFNYEAQPDKSGLPSDRFSAERPEGSISTLTIQRTEQRDSAMYRCASSLEAGVETQYFGPGTRLLVL.

The rearrangement uses TRBV7-2 and TRBJ1-4; D unresolved. Trimming stripped 5 bases from V and 6 bases from J, with 16 bases between. Germline CDR1 reads SGHTA; CDR2 reads FQGNSA. This CDR3 is 15 amino acids long. CDR3 nucleotides: TGTGCCAGCAGCCAACGGTCAGGAGGAGATGAAAAACTGTTTTTT. This codes for CASSQRSGGDEKLFF.

V is TRBV7-8 and J is TRBJ2-5; D perhaps matches TRBD2 (5 bases). The CDR3 is 15 amino acids. CDR1 SGHVS and CDR2 FQNEAQ come from the germline V gene. V was shortened by 1 base and J by 4 bases, with 13 bases between the two germline ends. The CDR3 protein is CASSLEQAALETQYF. CDR3 nucleotide sequence: TGTGCCAGCAGCTTAGAGCAAGCGGCCCTAGAGACCCAGTACTTC.

This sequence joins TRBV5-1 and TRBJ2-5; 9 nucleotides align to TRBD2. Germline V gene data show CDR1 as SGHRS and CDR2 as YFSETQ. With V trimmed by 6 bases and J by 2 bases, 5 bases remained unmatched. The CDR3 covers 14 residues. CDR3 DNA: TGCGCCAGCAAGACTAGCGGTAATCAAGAGACCCAGTACTTC. Residues: CASKTSGNQETQYF.